The clone carrying this T cell receptor (beta chain) was counted a few times. These data come from a study of T-cell memory formation after mild COVID-19. One entry per CDR3 protein results from TCRdb running MiXCR on the 5' RACE reads. The table records roughly 300,000 distinct CDR3 sequences, approximately 8% of them present only once. The germline gives CDR1 SGHDT, CDR2 YYEEEE. Between the trimmed V and J ends, which lost 0 bases and 2 bases, there was a span of 14 bases. This CDR3 comprises 16 residues. The sample consisted of PBMCs or a T cell subset sorted from them (not recorded which). The receptor was derived from a man between 18 and 35 years old who had mild COVID-19 (a few samples of this study predate the infection). Cell type and time point are not known. This chain links TRBV5-6 with TRBJ1-2; D is perhaps TRBD1 (5 bases). CDR3 coding DNA: TGTGCCAGCAGCTTGGGGGGACGGGGGACCAACTATGGCTACACCTTC. As protein: CASSLGGRGTNYGYTF. Full variable domain (remainder filled in from reference TRBV5-6 and TRBJ1-2): DAGVTQSPTHLIKTRGQQVTLRCSPKSGHDTVSWYQQALGQGPQFIFQYYEEEERQRGNFPDRFSGHQFPNYSSELNVNALLLGDSALYLCASSLGGRGTNYGYTFGSGTRLTVV.